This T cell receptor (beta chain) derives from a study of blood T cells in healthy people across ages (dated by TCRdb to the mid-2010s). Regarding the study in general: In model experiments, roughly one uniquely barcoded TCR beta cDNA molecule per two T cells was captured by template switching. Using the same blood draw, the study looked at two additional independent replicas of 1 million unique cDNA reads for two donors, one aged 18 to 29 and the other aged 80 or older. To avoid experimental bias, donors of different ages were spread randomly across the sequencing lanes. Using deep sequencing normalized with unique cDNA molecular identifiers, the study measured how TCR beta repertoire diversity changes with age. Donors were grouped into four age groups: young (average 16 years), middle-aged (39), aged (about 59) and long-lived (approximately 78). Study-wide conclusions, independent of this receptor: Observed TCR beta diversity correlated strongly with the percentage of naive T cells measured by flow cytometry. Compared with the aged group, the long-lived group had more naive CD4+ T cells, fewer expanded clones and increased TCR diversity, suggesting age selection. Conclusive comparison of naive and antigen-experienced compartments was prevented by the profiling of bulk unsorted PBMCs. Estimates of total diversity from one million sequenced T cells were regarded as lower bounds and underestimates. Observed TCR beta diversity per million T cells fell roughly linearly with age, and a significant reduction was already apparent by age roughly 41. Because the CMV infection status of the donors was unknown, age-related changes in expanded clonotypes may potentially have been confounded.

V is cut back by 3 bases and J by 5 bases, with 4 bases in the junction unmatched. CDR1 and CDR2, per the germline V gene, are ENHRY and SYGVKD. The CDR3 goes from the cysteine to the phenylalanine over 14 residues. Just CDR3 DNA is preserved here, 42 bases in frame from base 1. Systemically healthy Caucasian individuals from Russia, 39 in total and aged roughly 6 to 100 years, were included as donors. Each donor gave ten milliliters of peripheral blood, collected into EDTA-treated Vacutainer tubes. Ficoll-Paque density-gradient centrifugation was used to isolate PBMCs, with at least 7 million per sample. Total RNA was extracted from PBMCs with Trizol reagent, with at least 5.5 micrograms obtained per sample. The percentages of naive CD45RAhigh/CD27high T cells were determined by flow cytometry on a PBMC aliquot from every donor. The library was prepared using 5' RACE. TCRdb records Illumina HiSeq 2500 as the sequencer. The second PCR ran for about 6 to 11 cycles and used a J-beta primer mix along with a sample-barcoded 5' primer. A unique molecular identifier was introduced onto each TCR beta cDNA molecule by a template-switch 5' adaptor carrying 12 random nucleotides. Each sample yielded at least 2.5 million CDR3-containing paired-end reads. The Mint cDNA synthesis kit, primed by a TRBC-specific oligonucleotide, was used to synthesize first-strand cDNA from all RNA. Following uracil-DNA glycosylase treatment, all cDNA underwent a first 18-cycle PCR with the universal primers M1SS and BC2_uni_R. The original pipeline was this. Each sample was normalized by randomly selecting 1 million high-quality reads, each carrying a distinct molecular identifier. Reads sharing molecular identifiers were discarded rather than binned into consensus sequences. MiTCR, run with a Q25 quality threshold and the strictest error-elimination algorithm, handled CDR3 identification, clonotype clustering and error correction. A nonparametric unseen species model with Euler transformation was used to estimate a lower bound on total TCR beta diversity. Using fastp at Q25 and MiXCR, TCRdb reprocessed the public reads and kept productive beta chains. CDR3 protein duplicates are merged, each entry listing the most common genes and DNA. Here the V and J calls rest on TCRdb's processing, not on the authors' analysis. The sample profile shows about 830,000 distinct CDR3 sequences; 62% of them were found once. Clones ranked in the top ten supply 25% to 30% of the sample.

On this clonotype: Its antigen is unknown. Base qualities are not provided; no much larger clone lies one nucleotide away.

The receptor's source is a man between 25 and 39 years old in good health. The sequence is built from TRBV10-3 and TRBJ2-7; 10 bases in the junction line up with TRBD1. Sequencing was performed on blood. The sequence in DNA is TGTGCCATCAGTGAAACCGGGACAGGGGACGAGCAGTACTTC. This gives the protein CAISETGTGDEQYF.